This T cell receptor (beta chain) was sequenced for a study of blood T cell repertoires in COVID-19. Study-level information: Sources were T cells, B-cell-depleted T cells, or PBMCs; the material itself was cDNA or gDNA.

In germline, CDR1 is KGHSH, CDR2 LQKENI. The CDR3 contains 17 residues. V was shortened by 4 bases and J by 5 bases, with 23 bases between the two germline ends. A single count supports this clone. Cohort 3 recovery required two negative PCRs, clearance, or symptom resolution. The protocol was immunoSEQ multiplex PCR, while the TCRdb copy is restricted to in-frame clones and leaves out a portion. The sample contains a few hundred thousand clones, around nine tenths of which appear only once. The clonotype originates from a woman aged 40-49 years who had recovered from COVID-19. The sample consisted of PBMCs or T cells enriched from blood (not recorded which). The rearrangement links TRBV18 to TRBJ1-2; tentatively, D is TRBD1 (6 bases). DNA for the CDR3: TGTGCCAGCTCACTCCGGCCTAAATTGGACAGTCAGTATGGCTACACCTTC. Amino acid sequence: CASSLRPKLDSQYGYTF.